A selection of T cell receptor beta chains follows, all from one sample in a study of beta chain features in type 1 diabetes. Generated by immunoSEQ multiplex PCR, the TCRdb table keeps only in-frame clones and is missing some. Here the sample spans a few hundred thousand clones, over 9% being singletons. Sequencing was carried out using central memory CD4+ T cells from blood. Receptors were obtained from a man aged 25-45 years with type 1 diabetes. CDR3s include the opening cysteine and the closing phenylalanine or tryptophan. D genes are given only for firm matches. Rows may omit the clone size; those that give it use once, few, many or a size class.

TRBJ2-2,NA,NA,TRBV11-3,13,CASSRPGTGELFF,TGTGCCAGCAGCCGGCCGGGCACCGGGGAGCTGTTTTTT
TRBJ1-5,few,TRBD1,TRBV18,14,CASSQGVDYQPQHF,TGTGCCAGCTCGCAGGGGGTCGACTATCAGCCCCAGCATTTT
TRBJ2-7,few,NA,TRBV27,14,CATAKRGDSYEQYF,TGTGCTACAGCTAAGAGGGGGGACTCCTACGAGCAGTACTTC
TRBJ1-5,few,NA,TRBV6-1,14,CASTGQGVQQPQHF,TGTGCCAGCACGGGACAAGGGGTCCAGCAGCCCCAGCATTTT
TRBJ2-2,NA,TRBD2,TRBV2,15,CASRVAGGGTGELFF,TGTGCCAGCAGAGTAGCGGGAGGAGGCACCGGGGAGCTGTTTTTT
TRBJ1-2,few,NA,TRBV5-1,15,CASSRDRGANYGYTF,TGCGCCAGCAGCAGAGACCGCGGGGCTAACTATGGCTACACCTTC
TRBJ2-5,NA,NA,TRBV7-8,12,CASSLDWETQYF,TGTGCCAGCAGCTTGGACTGGGAGACCCAGTACTTC
TRBJ2-7,few,NA,TRBV27,16,CASSPQGTRHHYEQYF,TGTGCCAGCAGTCCCCAGGGGACAAGGCACCACTACGAGCAGTACTTC
TRBJ1-2,NA,NA,TRBV6-5,14,CASSYPGIGAGYTF,TGTGCCAGCAGTTACCCAGGGATTGGAGCAGGCTACACCTTC
TRBJ2-7,few,TRBD2,TRBV10-3,14,CASSRASGTYEQYF,TGTGCCAGCAGTCGGGCTAGCGGGACCTACGAGCAGTACTTC
TRBJ2-2,NA,NA,TRBV7-9,15,CASSRQEGDTGELFF,TGTGCCAGCAGCCGGCAGGAGGGGGACACCGGGGAGCTGTTTTTT
TRBJ1-1,few,TRBD1,TRBV15,13,CATIDRGDTEAFF,TGTGCCACCATCGACAGGGGGGACACTGAAGCTTTCTTT
TRBJ2-4,few,NA,TRBV5-4,14,CASSLGQAKNIQYF,TGTGCCAGCAGCTTGGGACAGGCGAAAAACATTCAGTACTTC
TRBJ1-1,NA,NA,TRBV27,16,CASTRTLAGRFTEAFF,TGTGCCAGCACCCGAACCCTGGCAGGGAGGTTCACTGAAGCTTTCTTT
TRBJ2-5,many,TRBD2,TRBV5-1,14,CASSLRTSAEAQYF,TGCGCCAGCAGCCTACGGACTAGCGCGGAGGCCCAGTACTTC
TRBJ2-3,NA,NA,TRBV6-1,13,CASSSPRTDTQYF,TGTGCCAGCAGCTCCCCCCGCACAGATACGCAGTATTTT
TRBJ2-7,few,TRBD2,TRBV5-1,13,CASTGGDGYEQYF,TGCGCCAGCACGGGGGGAGATGGTTACGAGCAGTACTTC
TRBJ2-7,few,NA,TRBV19,12,CASSLVPYEQYF,TGTGCCAGTAGTCTTGTCCCCTACGAGCAGTACTTC
TRBJ2-7,NA,TRBD2,TRBV4-2,15,CASSQELAGGYEQYF,TGTGCCAGCAGCCAAGAACTAGCGGGAGGGTACGAGCAGTACTTC
TRBJ1-5,NA,NA,TRBV28,16,CASSYGGSPSNQPQHF,TGTGCCAGCAGTTACGGCGGCAGTCCGAGCAATCAGCCCCAGCATTTT
TRBJ1-3,many,NA,TRBV4-1,16,CASSQDRGNSGNTIYF,TGCGCCAGCAGCCAAGATCGGGGGAACTCTGGAAACACCATATATTTT
TRBJ2-5,few,NA,TRBV5-5,16,CASSLSSGRAGETQYF,TGTGCCAGCAGCTTGTCGTCAGGACGAGCAGGGGAGACCCAGTACTTC
TRBJ2-3,few,TRBD1,TRBV7-9,18,CASSPARFGQGSTDTQYF,TGTGCCAGCAGCCCTGCCCGATTCGGACAGGGGAGCACAGATACGCAGTATTTT
TRBJ1-2,NA,TRBD1,TRBV2,14,CASSGQGALYGYTF,TGTGCCAGCAGTGGACAGGGGGCTCTCTATGGCTACACCTTC
TRBJ1-2,many,NA,TRBV7-9,13,CASSADGNIGYTF,TGTGCCAGCAGCGCCGACGGAAACATTGGCTACACCTTC
TRBJ2-7,NA,TRBD1,TRBV5-1,13,CASSYDRVYEQYF,TGCGCCAGCAGTTATGACAGGGTGTACGAGCAGTACTTC
TRBJ2-5,few,NA,TRBV5-1,15,CASSLVPGKQETQYF,TGCGCCAGCAGCTTGGTTCCCGGAAAACAAGAGACCCAGTACTTC
TRBJ2-3,few,NA,TRBV6-1,16,CASSEIGRGRWDTQYF,TGTGCCAGCAGTGAAATAGGCAGGGGCCGGTGGGATACGCAGTATTTT
TRBJ2-7,few,NA,TRBV5-1,11,CASSYSYEQYF,TGCGCCAGCAGTTACTCCTACGAGCAGTACTTC
TRBJ1-1,few,NA,TRBV7-2,13,CASSPAASTEAFF,TGTGCCAGCAGCCCAGCTGCTAGCACTGAAGCTTTCTTT
TRBJ2-7,many,NA,TRBV18,16,CASSPPSPGQLYEQYF,TGTGCCAGCTCACCACCGTCCCCAGGCCAACTCTACGAGCAGTACTTC
TRBJ1-4,NA,TRBD1,TRBV6-5,14,CASSKTGGNEKLFF,TGTGCCAGCAGTAAGACAGGGGGTAACGAAAAACTGTTTTTT
TRBJ2-7,few,NA,TRBV6-6,15,CASSYSTVDYYEQYF,TGTGCCAGCAGTTACTCGACTGTTGACTACTACGAGCAGTACTTC
TRBJ2-5,few,NA,TRBV5-1,14,CASSFAGAQETQYF,TGCGCCAGCAGCTTTGCCGGGGCCCAAGAGACCCAGTACTTC
TRBJ2-3,many,TRBD1,TRBV18,15,CASSDGQGRADTQYF,TGTGCCAGCTCAGACGGACAGGGTCGCGCAGATACGCAGTATTTT
TRBJ2-5,few,TRBD2,TRBV7-9,14,CASSSIGTNKSQYF,TGTGCCAGCAGCTCCATCGGGACTAATAAGTCCCAGTACTTC
TRBJ1-1,NA,TRBD1,TRBV19,15,CASSILGQGGTEAFF,TGTGCCAGTAGTATATTAGGACAGGGCGGCACTGAAGCTTTCTTT
TRBJ2-7,few,NA,TRBV7-6,14,CASSLQGNSYEQYF,TGTGCCAGCAGTTTGCAGGGGAACTCCTACGAGCAGTACTTC
TRBJ2-7,few,TRBD2,TRBV18,13,CASSPGTRGEQYF,TGTGCCAGCTCACCAGGGACTAGGGGCGAGCAGTACTTC
TRBJ1-5,NA,NA,TRBV6-5,14,CASSSRGQGQPQHF,TGTGCCAGCAGTTCTCGAGGTCAGGGTCAGCCCCAGCATTTT
TRBJ2-2,NA,NA,TRBV18,13,CASSLGIPGELFF,TGTGCCAGCTCACTAGGTATCCCCGGGGAGCTGTTTTTT
TRBJ2-5,few,TRBD1,TRBV27,15,CASSFIRGSQETQYF,TGTGCCAGCAGTTTTATCAGGGGGAGCCAAGAGACCCAGTACTTC
TRBJ2-2,NA,TRBD2,TRBV14,14,CASSQAGGSGELFF,TGTGCCAGCAGCCAAGCGGGAGGGTCCGGGGAGCTGTTTTTT
TRBJ1-5,few,NA,TRBV28,14,CASSSGSGVQPQHF,TGTGCCAGCAGTTCAGGGTCGGGTGTTCAGCCCCAGCATTTT
TRBJ1-1,NA,TRBD1,TRBV6-6,13,CASSSGTGPWAFF,TGTGCCAGCAGTTCCGGGACAGGTCCGTGGGCTTTCTTT
TRBJ2-1,few,NA,TRBV11-2,15,CASSLRGIGYNEQFF,TGTGCCAGCAGCTTAAGAGGGATCGGCTACAATGAGCAGTTCTTC
TRBJ1-1,NA,NA,TRBV4-3,15,CASSQERGTDTEAFF,TGCGCCAGCAGCCAAGAGAGGGGGACCGATACTGAAGCTTTCTTT
TRBJ1-5,NA,NA,TRBV5-1,15,CASSLGAGLNQPQHF,TGCGCCAGCAGCTTGGGTGCAGGTTTAAATCAGCCCCAGCATTTT
TRBJ2-5,few,NA,TRBV7-9,15,CASSSPGLGQETQYF,TGTGCCAGCAGCTCCCCAGGTTTGGGACAAGAGACCCAGTACTTC
TRBJ2-2,once,NA,TRBV5-1,15,CASRSSGANTGELFF,TGCGCCAGCAGGTCGAGCGGTGCGAACACCGGGGAGCTGTTTTTT
TRBJ2-5,few,NA,TRBV5-1,14,CASSLGPPRETQYF,TGCGCCAGCAGCTTGGGTCCCCCGAGGGAGACCCAGTACTTC
TRBJ2-3,NA,TRBD1,TRBV6-1,15,CASSATGLETDTQYF,TGTGCCAGCAGTGCGACAGGGTTGGAGACAGATACGCAGTATTTT
TRBJ2-1,few,TRBD2,TRBV5-1,15,CASSWSGSGDNEQFF,TGCGCCAGCAGCTGGAGCGGGAGCGGGGACAATGAGCAGTTCTTC